The 14 T cell receptor beta chains below all came from one sample that was sequenced in a study of sequential checkpoint blockade in melanoma. Sample treatment: randomized to nivolumab then ipilimumab (arm A) or the reverse (arm B). Profiled with immunoSEQ multiplex PCR; TCRdb holds only in-frame clones, not every one. The sample yields 35,000 to 45,000 clones, 88% seen once. The sample in question was CD8+ T cells sorted from blood (inferred from file names), obtained from a patient given nivolumab and ipilimumab in sequence. Source of these receptors: a human donor with melanoma.

The gene calls are TRBV5-8 and TRBJ2-1; 10 positions match TRBD2. The germline V gene encodes CDR1 SGHTS and CDR2 YDEGEE. This CDR3 region has 15 residues. V gave up 0 bases and J gave up 8 bases; unmatched junction bases: 5. The DNA for the CDR3 is TGTGCCAGCAGCTTGGGACTAGCGGGCGGGGATGAGCAGTTCTTC. It codes for CASSLGLAGGDEQFF.

This chain connects TRBV4-3 to TRBJ2-3; D is perhaps TRBD2 (6 bases). Trimming removed 4 bases from V and 4 bases from J, with 21 bases in between. The CDR3 is made up of 17 amino acids. The germline CDR1 and CDR2 sequences are LGHNA and YSLEER. The CDR3 is CASSRGRGSPVADTQYF. For the CDR3, the DNA is TGCGCCAGCAGCCGCGGCCGGGGGTCACCGGTTGCAGATACGCAGTATTTT.

The J gene is TRBJ2-5, the V gene TRBV19; D perhaps matches TRBD1 (5 bases). The closer fit of TRBJ2-7 to the DNA end suggests the J call may be wrong. CDR1 is LNHDA, CDR2 SQIVND, per germline (reference sequence). This CDR3 is 13 amino acids long. CDR3 DNA: TGTGCCAGTAGTCACCCACAGGAATACGAGCAGTACTTC. It specifies CASSHPQEYEQYF.

The chain uses TRBV11-2 and TRBJ2-6, with D tentatively TRBD2 (5 bases). There are 14 residues in the CDR3. The germline gives CDR1 SGHAT, CDR2 FQNNGV. Trimming cost V 0 bases and J 8 bases, with 8 bases left between them. The CDR3 spells CASSLEYGTNVLTF. For the CDR3, the DNA is TGTGCCAGCAGCTTAGAATACGGGACCAACGTCCTGACTTTC.

The V call is TRBV10-2, the J call TRBJ2-2; 7 nucleotides align to TRBD2. Germline V CDR1 and CDR2: WSHSY, SAAADI. Unmatched junction bases numbered 8, after V lost 7 bases and J lost 3 bases. The CDR3 has 15 residues. CDR3 in DNA: TGCGCCAGCATTGGGGTGGGAGGGGACACCGGGGAGCTGTTTTTT. Protein: CASIGVGGDTGELFF.

The rearrangement links TRBV2 to TRBJ1-2; a weak D match, TRBD1 (6 bases). V was trimmed by 8 bases and J by 4 bases, leaving 14 bases between them. The germline gives CDR1 SNHLY, CDR2 FYNNEI. The CDR3 is made up of 13 amino acids. CDR3 coding DNA: TGTGCCAGCGGAGCCGGGACAACCTATGGCTACACCTTC. The encoded protein is CASGAGTTYGYTF.

Details on this clone: Other DNA sequences in this specimen translate into the identical CDR3. This chain links TRBV27 with TRBJ2-7; the D gene is possibly TRBD2 (5 bases). Germline CDR1 and CDR2: MNHEY and SMNVEV (reference sequence). The CDR3 has 15 amino acids. V shed 6 bases and J shed 5 bases, with 20 bases lying between them. CDR3 in DNA: TGTGCCAGCAGCGCGACGTTTGACGGGGTCGACGAGCAGTACTTC. Its protein is CASSATFDGVDEQYF.

The gene calls are TRBV19 and TRBJ2-6; D unclear. Germline CDR1 is LNHDA and CDR2 is SQIVND (reference sequence). The CDR3 contains 15 residues. The germline V and J ends were trimmed by 3 bases and 0 bases, with 6 bases remaining between them. This CDR3 is CASSIGVSGANVLTF. CDR3 in DNA: TGTGCCAGTAGTATTGGAGTCTCTGGGGCCAACGTCCTGACTTTC.

The V gene is TRBV4-3, the J gene TRBJ2-5; D not certain. Germline values: CDR1 LGHNA, CDR2 YSLEER. This CDR3 is 13 amino acids long. Trimming pared 2 bases from V and 4 bases from J, leaving 8 bases between. The CDR3 nucleotides are TGCGCCAGCAGCCAATATTCGTTAGAGACCCAGTACTTC. This gives the protein CASSQYSLETQYF.

This clone has a single count. V and J are TRBV19 and TRBJ1-1; unclear D gene. Germline loops: CDR1 LNHDA, CDR2 SQIVND (reference sequence). This CDR3 has 13 amino acids. The V end lost 8 bases, the J end lost 2 bases, and 12 bases lay between the germline ends. This CDR3 is CASRDLGNTEAFF. Here the CDR3 DNA reads TGTGCCAGTCGAGACCTAGGAAACACTGAAGCTTTCTTT.

V and J are TRBV2 and TRBJ1-2; D not certain. Germline lookup yields CDR1 SNHLY and CDR2 FYNNEI. V was shortened by 2 bases and J by 5 bases, with 15 bases between the two germline ends. The CDR3 sequence is 15 residues long. The CDR3 spells CASSEQVAGRYGYTF. The CDR3 DNA reads TGTGCCAGCAGTGAACAGGTTGCGGGTCGGTATGGCTACACCTTC.

The genes are TRBV19 and TRBJ2-7; D ambiguous. V lost 4 bases, J lost 4 bases, and 5 bases lay in between. The length of the CDR3 is 11 residues. Germline V lookup: CDR1 LNHDA, CDR2 SQIVND (reference sequence). The CDR3 loop is CASSTGYEQYF. CDR3 bases: TGTGCCAGTAGTACAGGTTACGAGCAGTACTTC.

This CDR3 reads CASRGDRSSYEQYV. Here the CDR3 DNA reads TGTGCCAGCAGAGGGGACAGAAGCTCCTACGAGCAGTACGTC. The chain uses TRBV2 and TRBJ2-7; 7 nucleotides match TRBD1. CDR3 length: 14 amino acids. Trimming at V came to 6 bases and at J to 0 bases, leaving 5 bases not matched to a gene. In germline, CDR1 is SNHLY, CDR2 FYNNEI.

Worth noting for this clone: An end of the junction differs from the germline gene, which may be a read error. The chain joins TRBV19 to TRBJ2-1, with TRBD2 matching over 11 bases. Germline V gives CDR1 LNHDA, CDR2 SQIVND (reference sequence). There are 15 residues in the CDR3. CDR3 region: CATASGGSSYNGQFF. CDR3 nucleotide sequence: TGTGCCACCGCTAGCGGGGGGAGCTCCTACAATGGGCAGTTCTTC.